This TCR beta chain was sequenced in a study of OX40 agonist ivuxolimab in advanced cancers. For the study at large: Six ivuxolimab dose levels, 0.01 to 10 mg/kg, were given intravenously every 2 weeks. With a range of roughly 20 to 80, age averaged about 59 years, and 75% to 90% were male. Study-wide results and limits: CD4+ and CD8+ blood T cells expanded clonally by week 6 at 0.1 to 3.0 mg/kg. Among T cells, CD8+ cells averaged more expanded clones than CD4+ cells.

As concerns this clone: The antigen is undetermined.

The assay was immunoSEQ multiplex PCR, and TCRdb's table has in-frame clones only and misses some. The repertoire holds around 100,000 clones, with around 87% as singletons. The trim removed 4 bases at V and 1 base at J, leaving 4 bases unmatched. The CDR3 runs 15 residues. The V gene's germline CDR1 is MNHEY and CDR2 SVGAGI. Sequencing was performed on CD4+ or CD8+ T cells sorted from blood, taken in a trial of the OX40 agonist ivuxolimab. The clonotype was recovered from an adult with an advanced solid tumor such as melanoma, head and neck, liver or kidney cancer. The chain carries TRBV6-5 and TRBJ2-7; 10 nucleotides agree with TRBD1. CDR3 bases: TGTGCCAGCAGTTGGCGGGACAGGGGATCCTACGAGCAGTACTTC. It codes for CASSWRDRGSYEQYF.